This note documents a single TCR beta chain sequence. The sample belongs to a study of blood T cell repertoires in COVID-19. Study context: Sources were T cells, B-cell-depleted T cells, or PBMCs; the material itself was cDNA or gDNA.

Sequenced by immunoSEQ multiplex PCR; TCRdb stores in-frame clones only, minus some. The sample lists approximately 150,000 clones, over 65% seen once, with around 2.2% in the top ten. The CDR3 sequence is 13 residues long. V was clipped by 5 bases and J by 7 bases, with 12 bases between them. The sample was peripheral blood. The chain employs TRBV12-3 or TRBV12-4 and TRBJ1-5; TRBD1 is a possible D gene (5 bases). The sequence was collected from a man aged 70-80 years with acute or convalescent COVID-19. The CDR3 sequence: CASSVQEMQPQHF. The DNA of the CDR3 is TGTGCCAGCAGTGTACAGGAGATGCAGCCCCAGCATTTT.